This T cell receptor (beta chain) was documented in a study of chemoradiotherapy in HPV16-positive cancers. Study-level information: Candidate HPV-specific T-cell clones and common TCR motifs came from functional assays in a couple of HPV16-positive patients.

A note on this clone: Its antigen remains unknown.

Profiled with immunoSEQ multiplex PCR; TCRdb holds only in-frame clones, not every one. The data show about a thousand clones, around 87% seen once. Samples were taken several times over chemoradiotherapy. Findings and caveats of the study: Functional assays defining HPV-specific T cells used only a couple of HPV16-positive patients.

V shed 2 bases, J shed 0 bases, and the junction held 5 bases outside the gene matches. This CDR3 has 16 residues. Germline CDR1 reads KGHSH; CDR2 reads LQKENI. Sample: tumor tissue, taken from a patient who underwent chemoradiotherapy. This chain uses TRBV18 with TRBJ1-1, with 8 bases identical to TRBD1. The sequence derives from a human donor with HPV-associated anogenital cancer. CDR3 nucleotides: TGTGCCAGCTCACCATTCGTACAGGGGGTGAACACTGAAGCTTTCTTT. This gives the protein CASSPFVQGVNTEAFF.